Each of the 21 T cell receptor beta chains below was sequenced from the same sample in a study of CD8+ T cells in alopecia areata. Following extraction, RNA underwent reverse transcription to cDNA, which served as the sequencing template. Repertoires were generated with immunoSEQ multiplex PCR, while TCRdb's copy carries only in-frame clones and drops some. The profile shows more than 95,000 clones, roughly 41% of them singletons. Source material: CD4+ T cells sorted from blood. The source is a human donor with alopecia areata.

Here the CDR3 DNA reads TGTGCCACCAGCAGCCAGCGGGCTTACACCGGGGAGCTGTTTTTT. Translation gives CATSSQRAYTGELFF. The gene calls are TRBV15 and TRBJ2-2; tentative D call: TRBD2 (6 bases). V lost 3 bases and J lost 3, with 11 bases in between. The germline gives CDR1 LNHNV, CDR2 YYDKDF (reference sequence). The CDR3 has 15 amino acids.

Here the CDR3 reads CASSWGSTTGEQYF. The CDR3 region has the DNA TGCGCCAGCAGCTGGGGGAGCACGACGGGCGAGCAGTACTTC. The chain is built from TRBV5-1 and TRBJ2-7; D may be TRBD1 or TRBD2 (5 bases each). CDR1 and CDR2 from the germline V gene are SGHRS and YFSETQ. V lost 3 bases to trimming and J lost 6 bases, with 16 bases between them. The CDR3 extends over 14 amino acids.

This clone was seen a handful of times. This chain joins TRBV23-1 and TRBJ1-5, with 8 nucleotides matching TRBD1. TRBV23-1 belongs to the ORF category, with a function that is uncertain. The length of the CDR3 is 20 residues. V dropped 2 bases and J dropped 0; count of bases not matched to a gene: 15. The CDR3 DNA follows: TGCGCCAGCAGTCAAATCCCCAGTCCAGGGGGCATTGATAGCAATCAGCCCCAGCATTTT. It encodes CASSQIPSPGGIDSNQPQHF.

J is TRBJ2-1 and V is TRBV9; TRBD2 aligns across 10 bases. The CDR3 runs to 14 residues. The J segment lost 12 bases and the V segment lost 3 bases, leaving 9 bases of the junction unmatched. Germline CDR1 is SGDLS and CDR2 is YYNGEE. CDR3 loop: CASSGGLAVSGQFF. The CDR3 bases are TGTGCCAGCAGCGGCGGACTAGCGGTTTCGGGGCAGTTCTTC.

V gene TRBV7-2 combines with J gene TRBJ1-5; D might be TRBD1 (5 bases). Trimming shortened V by 5 bases and J by 0 bases, and 8 bases separated the two germline ends. The CDR3 contains 14 residues. CDR1 is SGHTA, CDR2 FQGNSA, per germline. CDR3 loop: CASSLDSSNQPQHF. CDR3 nucleotides: TGTGCCAGCAGCCTAGACAGTAGCAATCAGCCCCAGCATTTT. Looking up the rest from reference TRBV7-2 and TRBJ1-5 gives the full variable domain: GAGVSQSPSNKVTEKGKDVELRCDPISGHTALYWYRQSLGQGLEFLIYFQGNSAPDKSGLPSDRFSAERTGGSVSTLTIQRTQQEDSAVYLCASSLDSSNQPQHFGDGTRLSIL.

The V call is TRBV9, the J call TRBJ2-7; no definite D call. The CDR3 consists of 14 residues. Between the trimmed V and J ends, which lost 3 bases and 0 bases, there was a span of 10 bases. CDR1 and CDR2 (germline): SGDLS, YYNGEE. In DNA, the CDR3 is TGTGCCAGCAGCGCCCAGGTCAGCTCCTACGAGCAGTACTTC. It is translated as CASSAQVSSYEQYF.

The chain uses TRBV4-2 and TRBJ2-7, with TRBD2 matching over 8 bases. The J segment lost 2 bases and the V segment lost 1 base, leaving 4 bases of the junction unmatched. Germline-derived CDR1 and CDR2 are LGHNA and YNFKEQ. This CDR3 contains 15 residues. Written as DNA, the CDR3 is TGTGCCAGCAGCCAAGTGATAGCGGGGACCTACGAGCAGTACTTC. As protein: CASSQVIAGTYEQYF.

The V gene is TRBV30, the J gene TRBJ2-1, with TRBD2 matching over 7 bases. The CDR3 contains 14 residues. The V and J ends lost 1 base and 6 bases, in that order; junction bases with no gene match: 6. From germline, CDR1 is GTSNPN and CDR2 SVGIG (reference sequence). The chain's CDR3 is CAWSGRESFNEQFF. In DNA form, the CDR3 reads TGTGCCTGGAGTGGGCGGGAGAGCTTCAATGAGCAGTTCTTC.

This clone was found a few times. CDR3 sequence reads: CSAGQETQYF. CDR3 in DNA: TGCAGTGCAGGCCAAGAGACCCAGTACTTC. This sequence joins TRBV20-1 and TRBJ2-5; D call uncertain. Germline CDR1 reads DFQATT; CDR2 reads SNEGSKA (reference sequence). The CDR3 contains 10 residues. V gave up 6 bases and J gave up 1 base, with 3 bases separating them.

This clone has just one count. This sequence joins TRBV5-1 and TRBJ2-3; 14 positions agree with TRBD2. This CDR3 is 15 amino acids long. Germline assignment: CDR1 SGHRS and CDR2 YFSETQ. Unmatched junction bases numbered 3, after V lost 7 bases and J lost 2 bases. The CDR3 nucleotides are TGCGCCAGCCGACTAGCGGGAGGGAACACAGATACGCAGTATTTT. Translating gives CASRLAGGNTDTQYF.

This clone was counted between two and nine times. This chain links TRBV29-1 with TRBJ1-1; the match to TRBD1 covers 8 bases. The CDR3 is made up of 14 amino acids. Germline CDR1 is SQVTM and CDR2 is ANQGSEA. The trim removed 3 bases at V and 1 base at J, leaving 4 bases unmatched. The CDR3 DNA sequence: TGCAGCGTTGACACGACAGGGGCGAACACTGAAGCTTTCTTT. Encoded protein: CSVDTTGANTEAFF.

V usage is TRBV5-1 and J usage is TRBJ1-2; D is possibly TRBD1 (5 bases). This CDR3 has 13 amino acids. Germline V gene data show CDR1 as SGHRS and CDR2 as YFSETQ. Trimming shortened V by 0 bases and J by 2 bases, and 5 bases separated the two germline ends. For the CDR3, the DNA is TGCGCCAGCAGCTTGGGGACAAACTATGGCTACACCTTC. Translation gives CASSLGTNYGYTF.

V is TRBV9 and J is TRBJ1-5; no definite D call. The CDR3 is 15 residues long. V gave up 0 bases and J gave up 0 bases, with 7 bases separating them. CDR1 is SGDLS, CDR2 YYNGEE, per germline. CDR3 region: CASSVVPDSNQPQHF. The CDR3 nucleotides are TGTGCCAGCAGCGTAGTTCCAGATAGCAATCAGCCCCAGCATTTT.

The chain joins TRBV30 to TRBJ2-5; D ambiguous. Between the trimmed V and J ends, which lost 1 base and 11 bases, there was a span of 11 bases. Per germline, CDR1 GTSNPN and CDR2 SVGIG (reference sequence). There are 11 residues in the CDR3. CDR3 nucleotides: TGTGCCTGGAGTGGGGATTTTGAGCAGTACTTC. It yields the protein CAWSGDFEQYF.

The chain employs TRBV27 and TRBJ1-2; D might be TRBD1 (6 bases). The CDR3 has 14 amino acids. The V gene lost 6 bases and the J gene lost 6 bases, with 17 bases spanning the gap. Germline values: CDR1 MNHEY, CDR2 SMNVEV (reference sequence). The CDR3 protein is CASREKQGYDGYTF. CDR3 bases: TGTGCCAGCAGAGAGAAACAGGGATATGATGGCTACACCTTC.

The chain has TRBV29-1 and TRBJ2-1; tentatively, D is TRBD1 (5 bases). Germline V gene lookup returns CDR1 SQVTM and CDR2 ANQGSEA. The germline V and J ends were trimmed by 5 bases and 5 bases, with 16 bases remaining between them. The CDR3 runs to 14 residues. CDR3 amino acids: CSVLIRAWNNEQFF. In DNA, the CDR3 is TGCAGCGTTCTAATCAGGGCATGGAACAATGAGCAGTTCTTC.

This clone has more than one count but fewer than ten. V is TRBV29-1 and J is TRBJ1-1, with D unclear. V dropped 7 bases and J dropped 2 bases, with 11 bases sitting between them. CDR3 length: 12 amino acids. Germline V gene sequence: CDR1 SQVTM, CDR2 ANQGSEA. CDR3 amino acids: CSGHDTNTEAFF. The DNA for the CDR3 is TGCAGCGGCCACGACACCAACACTGAAGCTTTCTTT.

This chain connects TRBV7-8 to TRBJ2-1, with 10 bases that match TRBD1. Germline V gene lookup returns CDR1 SGHVS and CDR2 FQNEAQ. The V gene end was trimmed by 5 bases and the J gene end by 7 bases; junction bases not matched to a gene: 11. The CDR3 runs 16 residues. The DNA of the CDR3 is TGTGCCAGCAGCCCTGGGACAGGGGCCCCGAGGAATGAGCAGTTCTTC. Its translation: CASSPGTGAPRNEQFF.

The rearrangement links TRBV7-8 to TRBJ2-2, with D uncertain. Trimming took 4 bases from V and 1 from J, leaving 7 bases between them. CDR3 size: 14 residues. CDR1 is SGHVS and CDR2 is FQNEAQ in the germline V gene. The CDR3 is CASSSHMNTGELFF. Written as DNA, the CDR3 is TGTGCCAGCAGCTCCCACATGAACACCGGGGAGCTGTTTTTT. Full variable domain (remainder filled in from reference TRBV7-8 and TRBJ2-2): GAGVSQSPRYKVAKRGQDVALRCDPISGHVSLFWYQQALGQGPEFLTYFQNEAQLDKSGLPSDRFFAERPEGSVSTLKIQRTQQEDSAVYLCASSSHMNTGELFFGEGSRLTVL.

The chain carries TRBV7-9 and TRBJ1-1, with D unresolved. V lost 5 bases to trimming and J lost 0 bases, with 13 bases between them. CDR3 length: 15 residues. Germline values: CDR1 SEHNR, CDR2 FQNEAQ (reference sequence). CDR3 nucleotides: TGTGCCAGCAGCATCCGGACTACCGTGAACACTGAAGCTTTCTTT. This translates into CASSIRTTVNTEAFF.

This clone was observed once. The chain couples TRBV27 to TRBJ2-5; D not certain. The germline CDR1 and CDR2 sequences are MNHEY and SMNVEV (reference sequence). The CDR3 consists of 14 residues. The V end lost 2 bases, the J end lost 2 bases, and 9 bases lay between the germline ends. CDR3 sequence reads: CASSLLGRQETQYF. The CDR3 nucleotides read TGTGCCAGCAGTTTACTGGGCCGGCAAGAGACCCAGTACTTC.